A selection of T cell receptor beta chains follows, all from one sample in a study of blood T cell repertoires in COVID-19. The table came from immunoSEQ multiplex PCR; TCRdb's copy has only in-frame clones and leaves some out. The table records about 190,000 clones, approximately 84% of them present only once. The specimen was PBMCs or T cells enriched from blood (not recorded which). These receptors were collected from a young woman who had recovered from COVID-19. Each CDR3 is given with its conserved first and last residue. Each record gives: D gene, clone size, J gene, V gene, CDR3 protein, CDR3 DNA. D genes are given only for firm matches. Where a row states a size, it is once, few, many or the class of an expanded clone; other rows omit it.

TRBD1	NA	TRBJ2-7	TRBV15	CATSRAEGQGRLVEQYF	TGTGCCACCAGCAGAGCGGAAGGACAGGGAAGACTAGTCGAGCAGTACTTC
NA	NA	TRBJ2-2	TRBV7-2	CASSLGRQLGELFF	TGTGCCAGCAGCTTAGGACGACAGTTAGGGGAGCTGTTTTTT
NA	NA	TRBJ1-3	TRBV5-5	CASSLGRGTDSYKSTIYF	TGTGCCAGCAGCTTGGGCAGGGGTACGGACTCCTACAAGAGCACCATATATTTT
NA	NA	TRBJ1-5	TRBV2	CASSEAVGAYQPQHF	TGTGCCAGCAGTGAAGCGGTAGGGGCGTATCAGCCCCAGCATTTT
NA	NA	TRBJ2-7	TRBV20-1	CSAFNRVKQYF	TGCAGTGCTTTCAACAGGGTCAAGCAGTACTTC
NA	few	TRBJ1-1	TRBV27	CASSLSPRGTEAFF	TGTGCCAGCAGTTTATCGCCCAGGGGCACTGAAGCTTTCTTT
NA	few	TRBJ1-1	TRBV6-1	CASSEGGRRSDTEAFF	TGTGCCAGCAGTGAAGGAGGGAGGAGATCCGACACTGAAGCTTTCTTT
TRBD2	few	TRBJ2-5	TRBV9	CASSVAASGPDTQYF	TGTGCCAGCAGCGTAGCTGCTAGCGGGCCCGATACCCAGTACTTC
TRBD1	NA	TRBJ1-1	TRBV14	CASSRRVGRGRGDTEAFF	TGTGCCAGCAGCCGGCGGGTTGGCAGGGGGCGCGGAGACACTGAAGCTTTCTTT
NA	NA	TRBJ1-4	TRBV28	CASRGGGANEKLFF	TGTGCCAGCAGGGGTGGAGGGGCTAATGAAAAACTGTTTTTT
TRBD2	once	TRBJ2-5	TRBV11-3	CASSFHSGQETQYF	TGTGCCAGCAGCTTCCATAGCGGGCAAGAGACCCAGTACTTC
NA	NA	TRBJ1-2	TRBV12-3/TRBV12-4	CASSQQGYYGYTF	TGTGCCAGCAGTCAGCAGGGCTACTATGGCTACACCTTC
TRBD1	NA	TRBJ1-4	TRBV2	CASSRTGGSTNEKLFF	TGTGCCAGCAGTCGGACAGGGGGATCAACTAATGAAAAACTGTTTTTT
TRBD1	NA	TRBJ1-4	TRBV19	CASSPQTGANEKLFF	TGTGCCAGTAGTCCCCAGACAGGGGCGAATGAAAAACTGTTTTTT
NA	once	TRBJ1-3	TRBV11-2	CASSLGLPSGNTIYF	TGTGCCAGCAGCTTGGGACTCCCCTCTGGAAACACCATATATTTT
TRBD1	NA	TRBJ1-4	TRBV19	CASKGARNEKLFF	TGTGCCAGCAAGGGGGCGAGGAATGAAAAACTGTTTTTT
TRBD2	NA	TRBJ2-2	TRBV3-1/TRBV3-2	CASSQGGLALNTGELFF	TGTGCCAGCAGCCAAGGGGGACTAGCGTTGAACACCGGGGAGCTGTTTTTT
NA	NA	TRBJ2-7	TRBV7-9	CASSQPPLARNSYEQYF	TGTGCCAGCAGCCAACCCCCCCTAGCGCGCAACTCCTACGAGCAGTACTTC
TRBD2	NA	TRBJ2-5	TRBV4-2	CASSQVGSGGAVETQYF	TGTGCCAGCAGCCAAGTTGGAAGCGGGGGGGCCGTAGAGACCCAGTACTTC